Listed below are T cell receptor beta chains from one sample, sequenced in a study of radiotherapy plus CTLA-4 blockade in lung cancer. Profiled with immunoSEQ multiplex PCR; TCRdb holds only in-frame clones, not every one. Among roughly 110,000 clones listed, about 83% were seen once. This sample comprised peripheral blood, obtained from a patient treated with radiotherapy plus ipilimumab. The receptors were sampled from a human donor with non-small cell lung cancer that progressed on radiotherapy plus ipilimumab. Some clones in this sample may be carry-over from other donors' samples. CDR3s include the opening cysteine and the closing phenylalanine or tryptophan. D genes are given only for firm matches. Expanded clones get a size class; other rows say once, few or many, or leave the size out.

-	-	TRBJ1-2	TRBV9	TGTGCCAGCAGCGTAACGACGGGTTCTTTTGGCTACACCTTC	CASSVTTGSFGYTF
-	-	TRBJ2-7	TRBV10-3	TGTGCCATCAGGGGGCGGGGTGGCGCCGAGCAGTACTTC	CAIRGRGGAEQYF
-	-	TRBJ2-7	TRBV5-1	TGCGCCAGCAGCTTTTCAGAAGACTCATACGAGCAGTACTTC	CASSFSEDSYEQYF
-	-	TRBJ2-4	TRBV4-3	TGCGCCAGCAGCTCTAACGGGGGTTCCAAAAACATTCAGTACTTC	CASSSNGGSKNIQYF
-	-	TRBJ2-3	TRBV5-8	TGTGCCAGCAGCGACAGCCCCGATATGCAGTATTTT	CASSDSPDMQYF
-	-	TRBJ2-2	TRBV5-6	TGTGCCAGCAGCTTGGAACTGGGGACGCACACCGGGGAGCTGTTTTTT	CASSLELGTHTGELFF
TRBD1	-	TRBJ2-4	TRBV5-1	TGCGCCAGCAGCTGGGGACAGGGAAGGATAGCCAAAAACATTCAGTACTTC	CASSWGQGRIAKNIQYF
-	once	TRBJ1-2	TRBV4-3	TGCGCCAGCAGCCAAGATGACACCTACTATGGCTACACCTTC	CASSQDDTYYGYTF
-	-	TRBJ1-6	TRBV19	TGTGCCAGTAGCCTAGGGGTCGGGGATTCACCCCTCCACTTT	CASSLGVGDSPLHF
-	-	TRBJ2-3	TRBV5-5	TGTGCCAGCAGCTTGGGAGTAGGGACTTTCACAGATACGCAGTATTTT	CASSLGVGTFTDTQYF
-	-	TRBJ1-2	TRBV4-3	TGCGCCAGCAGCCAAGCTGAGGCAGGAAGAATTGGCTACACCTTC	CASSQAEAGRIGYTF
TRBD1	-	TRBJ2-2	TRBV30	TGTGCCTGGAAGGGGACAGAGAACACCGGGGAGCTGTTTTTT	CAWKGTENTGELFF
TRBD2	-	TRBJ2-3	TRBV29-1	TGCAGCGGTTCTGGTAGCGGGGGTCTCACAGATACGCAGTATTTT	CSGSGSGGLTDTQYF
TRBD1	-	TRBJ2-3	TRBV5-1	TGCGCCAGCAGCCCGGGACAGACAGATACGCAGTATTTT	CASSPGQTDTQYF
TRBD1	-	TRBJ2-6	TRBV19	TGTGCCAGTAGTATACTAACAGGGGCCGCTGGGGCCAACGTCCTGACTTTC	CASSILTGAAGANVLTF
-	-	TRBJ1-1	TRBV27	TGTGCCAGCAGTTTATTGGGATTTGGGGAAGCTTTCTTT	CASSLLGFGEAFF
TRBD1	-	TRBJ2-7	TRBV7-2	TGTGCCAGCACCCCCGGGACAGGGAGAGAGTACGAGCAGTACTTC	CASTPGTGREYEQYF
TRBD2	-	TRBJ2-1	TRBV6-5	TGTGCCAGCAGTTACGGGACTAGCGGGGGCAATGAGCAGTTCTTC	CASSYGTSGGNEQFF
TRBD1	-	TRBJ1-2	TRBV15	TGTGCCACCAGCAGACCCGGGACAGGGGGCGCCGGTAACTATGGCTACACCTTC	CATSRPGTGGAGNYGYTF
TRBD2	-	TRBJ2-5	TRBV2	TGTGCCAGCAGTATAGGACGGGGGGAAGAGACCCAGTACTTC	CASSIGRGEETQYF
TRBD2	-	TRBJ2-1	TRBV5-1	TGCGCCAGCAGCTTGGAGGCTAGCGGGGGAGACAATGAGCAGTTCTTC	CASSLEASGGDNEQFF
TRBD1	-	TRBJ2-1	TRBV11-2	TGTGCCAGCAGCTCCGGACAGGAGAGCTACAATGAGCAGTTCTTC	CASSSGQESYNEQFF
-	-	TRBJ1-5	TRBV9	TGTGCCAGCAGCGTAGTACTGAAAGGGGGCAATCAGCCCCAGCATTTT	CASSVVLKGGNQPQHF
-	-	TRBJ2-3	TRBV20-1	TGCAGTGCTGGGAGAGGTGTTACGCAGTATTTT	CSAGRGVTQYF
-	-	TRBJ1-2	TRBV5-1	TGCGCCAGCAGCCCCAATGGGGGGCGAGCTAACTATGGCTACACCTTC	CASSPNGGRANYGYTF
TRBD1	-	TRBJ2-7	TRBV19	TGTGCCAGTAGTATAGGACGACAGGGCTCCTACGAGCAGTACTTC	CASSIGRQGSYEQYF
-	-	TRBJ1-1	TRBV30	TGTGCCTGGACTAGGCACAGGCTAAATTCTAACACTGAAGCTTTCTTT	CAWTRHRLNSNTEAFF
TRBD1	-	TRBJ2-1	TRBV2	TGTGCCAGCAGGGCTACAGGGGACCCGTACAATGAGCAGTTCTTC	CASRATGDPYNEQFF
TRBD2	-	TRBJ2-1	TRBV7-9	TGTGCCAGCAGCTTGCGACTAGGACTAGCGGGGGATCACAATGAGCAGTTCTTC	CASSLRLGLAGDHNEQFF
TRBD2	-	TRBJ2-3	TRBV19	TGTGCCAGTAGTGGACTAGCGGCTAGCACAGATACGCAGTATTTT	CASSGLAASTDTQYF
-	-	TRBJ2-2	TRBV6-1	TGTGCCAGCAGAACAGGTAGCACCGGGGAGCTGTTTTTT	CASRTGSTGELFF
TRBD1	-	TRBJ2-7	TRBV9	TGTGCCAGCAGCGTAGCAGGGACAGGGGGCCTCGAGCAGTACTTC	CASSVAGTGGLEQYF
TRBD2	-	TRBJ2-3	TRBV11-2	TGTGCCAGCAGCTTAGCAGCGGGGACAGATACGCAGTATTTT	CASSLAAGTDTQYF
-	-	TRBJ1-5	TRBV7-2	TGTGCCAGCAGTTCCAGGGTATCCAGCAATCAGCCCCAGCATTTT	CASSSRVSSNQPQHF
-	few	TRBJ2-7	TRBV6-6	TGTGCCAGCAGTTCCCCCAGGCGCGTGGTCTCCTACGAGCAGTACTTC	CASSSPRRVVSYEQYF
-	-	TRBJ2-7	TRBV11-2	TGTGCCAGCAGCTTAGATCCGGTCTTCTCCTACGAGCAGTACTTC	CASSLDPVFSYEQYF
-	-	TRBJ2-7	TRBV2	TGTGCCAGCACCCCCGGCTCCTACGAGCAGTACTTC	CASTPGSYEQYF
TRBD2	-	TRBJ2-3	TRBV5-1	TGCGCCAGCAGCTTTGGACTAGCGGGGGCCACAGATACGCAGTATTTT	CASSFGLAGATDTQYF
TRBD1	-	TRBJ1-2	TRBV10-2	TGCGCCAGCAGTGATAGGTTGGGGACAGGGACTAACTATGGCTACACCTTC	CASSDRLGTGTNYGYTF
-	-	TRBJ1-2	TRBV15	TGTGCCACCAGCAGAGGGGGAAACTATGGCTACACCTTC	CATSRGGNYGYTF